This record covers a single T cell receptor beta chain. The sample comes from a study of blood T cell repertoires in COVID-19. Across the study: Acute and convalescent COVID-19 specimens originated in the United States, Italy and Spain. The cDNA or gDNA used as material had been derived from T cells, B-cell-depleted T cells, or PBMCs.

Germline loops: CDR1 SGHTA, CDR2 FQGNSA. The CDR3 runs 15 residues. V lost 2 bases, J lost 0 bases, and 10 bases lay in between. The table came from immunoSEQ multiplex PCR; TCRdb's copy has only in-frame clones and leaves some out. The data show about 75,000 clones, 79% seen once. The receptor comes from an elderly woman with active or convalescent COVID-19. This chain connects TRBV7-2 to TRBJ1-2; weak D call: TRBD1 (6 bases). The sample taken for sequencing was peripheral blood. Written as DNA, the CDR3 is TGTGCCAGCAGCTTAAGGGGGACGCCTAACTATGGCTACACCTTC. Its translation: CASSLRGTPNYGYTF.